This paragraph covers one T cell receptor (beta chain) sequence. This entry comes from a study of blood T cell repertoires in COVID-19. Study at large: The United States, Italy and Spain were the sources of the acute and convalescent COVID-19 samples. Sources were T cells, B-cell-depleted T cells, or PBMCs; the material itself was cDNA or gDNA.

The CDR3 consists of 13 residues. Looked up from germline, CDR1 is MNHEY and CDR2 is SVGAGI. Germline trimming cut 10 bases from V and 7 bases from J; bases unmatched to any gene: 7. Original data processing: Quantification of nucleated cells was approximated via reference gene primer amplification. Only in-frame clones appear in the TCRdb table, and some are missing; sequencing was by immunoSEQ multiplex PCR. The V and J calls and clone size come from that table; D and trimming were worked out from the DNA. The table has about 100,000 clones, roughly 90% seen once. The clonotype was recovered from a man aged 35 to 55 with active or convalescent COVID-19. Sequencing was performed on peripheral blood. This chain links TRBV6-5 with TRBJ1-5, with TRBD1 matching 10 bases. In nucleotides, the CDR3 is TGTGCCACCCAAGGACAGGGGGTCCAGCCCCAGCATTTT. The encoded protein is CATQGQGVQPQHF.